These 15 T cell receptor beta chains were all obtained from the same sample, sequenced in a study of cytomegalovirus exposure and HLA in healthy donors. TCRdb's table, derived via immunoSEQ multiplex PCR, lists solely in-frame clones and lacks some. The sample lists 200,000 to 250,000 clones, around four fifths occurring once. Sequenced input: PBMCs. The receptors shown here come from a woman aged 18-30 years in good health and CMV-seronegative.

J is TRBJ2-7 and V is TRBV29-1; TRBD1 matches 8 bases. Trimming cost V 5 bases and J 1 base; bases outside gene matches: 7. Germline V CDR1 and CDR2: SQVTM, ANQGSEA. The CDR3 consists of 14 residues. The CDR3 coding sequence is TGCAGCGTTTCGGCGACAGGGGATTCCTACGAGCAGTACTTC. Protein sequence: CSVSATGDSYEQYF.

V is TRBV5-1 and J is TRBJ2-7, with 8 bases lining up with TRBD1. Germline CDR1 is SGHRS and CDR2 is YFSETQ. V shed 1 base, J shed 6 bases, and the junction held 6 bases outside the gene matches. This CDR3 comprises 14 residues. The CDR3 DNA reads TGCGCCAGCAGCTTGTCGGACAGGGCGGCCGAGCAGTACTTC. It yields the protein CASSLSDRAAEQYF.

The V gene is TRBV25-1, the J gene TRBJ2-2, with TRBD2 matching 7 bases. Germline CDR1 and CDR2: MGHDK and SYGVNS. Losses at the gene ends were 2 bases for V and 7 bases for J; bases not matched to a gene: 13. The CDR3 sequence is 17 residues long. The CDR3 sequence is CASSEEEGGVDSGELFF. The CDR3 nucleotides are TGTGCCAGCAGTGAAGAGGAGGGAGGGGTCGATAGCGGGGAGCTGTTTTTT.

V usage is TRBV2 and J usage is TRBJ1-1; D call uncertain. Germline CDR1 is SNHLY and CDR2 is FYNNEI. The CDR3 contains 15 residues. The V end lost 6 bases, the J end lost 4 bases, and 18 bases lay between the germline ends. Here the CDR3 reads CASRQDQTGPTEAFF. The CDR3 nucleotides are TGTGCCAGCAGGCAGGACCAGACCGGACCCACTGAAGCTTTCTTT.

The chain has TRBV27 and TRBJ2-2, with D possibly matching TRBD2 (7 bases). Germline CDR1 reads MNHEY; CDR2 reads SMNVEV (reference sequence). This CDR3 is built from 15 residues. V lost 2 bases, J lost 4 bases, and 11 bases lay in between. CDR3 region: CASSLRGGITGELFF. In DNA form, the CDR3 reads TGTGCCAGCAGTTTAAGGGGGGGGATCACCGGGGAGCTGTTTTTT.

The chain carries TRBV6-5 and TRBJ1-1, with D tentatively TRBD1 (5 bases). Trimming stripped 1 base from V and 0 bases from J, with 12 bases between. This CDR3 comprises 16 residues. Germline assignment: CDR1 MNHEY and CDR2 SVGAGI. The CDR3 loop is CASSYYPTEMNTEAFF. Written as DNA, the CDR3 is TGTGCCAGCAGTTACTACCCGACAGAAATGAACACTGAAGCTTTCTTT.

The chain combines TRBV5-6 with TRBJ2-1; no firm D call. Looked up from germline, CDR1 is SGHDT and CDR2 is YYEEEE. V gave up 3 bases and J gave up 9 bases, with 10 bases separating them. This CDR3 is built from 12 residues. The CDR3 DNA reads TGTGCCAGCAGCTCAACTATAAGTGAGCAGTTCTTC. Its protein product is CASSSTISEQFF.

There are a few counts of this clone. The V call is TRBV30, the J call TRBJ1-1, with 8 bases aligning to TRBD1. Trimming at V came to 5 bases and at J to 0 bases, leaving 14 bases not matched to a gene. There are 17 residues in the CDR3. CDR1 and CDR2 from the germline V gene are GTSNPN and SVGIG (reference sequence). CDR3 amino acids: CAWADRGLGHMNTEAFF. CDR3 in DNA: TGTGCCTGGGCTGACAGGGGATTGGGGCACATGAACACTGAAGCTTTCTTT.

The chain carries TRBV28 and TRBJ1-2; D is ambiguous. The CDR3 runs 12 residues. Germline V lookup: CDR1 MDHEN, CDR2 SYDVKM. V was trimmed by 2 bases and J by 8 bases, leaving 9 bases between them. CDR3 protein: CASSLRTRGYTF. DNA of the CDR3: TGTGCCAGCAGTTTAAGGACTCGCGGCTACACCTTC.

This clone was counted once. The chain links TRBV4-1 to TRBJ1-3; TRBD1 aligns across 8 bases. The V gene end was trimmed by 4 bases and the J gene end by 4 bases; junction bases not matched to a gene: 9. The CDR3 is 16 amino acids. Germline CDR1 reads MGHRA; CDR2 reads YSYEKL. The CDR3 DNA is TGCGCCAGCAGCCCCTATTCGACAGGGGCCGGAAACACCATATATTTT. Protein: CASSPYSTGAGNTIYF.

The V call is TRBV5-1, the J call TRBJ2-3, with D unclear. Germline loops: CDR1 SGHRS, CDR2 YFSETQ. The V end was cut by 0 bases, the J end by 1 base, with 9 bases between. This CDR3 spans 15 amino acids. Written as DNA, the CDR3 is TGCGCCAGCAGCTTGGTGGCTGGCCGCACAGATACGCAGTATTTT. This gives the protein CASSLVAGRTDTQYF.

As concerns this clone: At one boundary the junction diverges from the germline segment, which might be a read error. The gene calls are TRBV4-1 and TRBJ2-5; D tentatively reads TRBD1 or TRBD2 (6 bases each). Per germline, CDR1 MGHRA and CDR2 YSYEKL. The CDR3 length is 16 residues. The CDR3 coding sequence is TGCGCCAGCAGCCAAGGAGTGGGGGGACAACAAGAGGCCCAGTACTTC. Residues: CASSQGVGGQQEAQYF.

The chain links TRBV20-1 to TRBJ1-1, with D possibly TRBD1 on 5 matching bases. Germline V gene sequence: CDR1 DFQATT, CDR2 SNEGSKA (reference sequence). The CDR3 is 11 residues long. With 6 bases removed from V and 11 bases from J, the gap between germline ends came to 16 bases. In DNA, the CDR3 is TGCAGTGCGCCCTTTGGGGGAACGGCTTTCTTT. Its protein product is CSAPFGGTAFF.

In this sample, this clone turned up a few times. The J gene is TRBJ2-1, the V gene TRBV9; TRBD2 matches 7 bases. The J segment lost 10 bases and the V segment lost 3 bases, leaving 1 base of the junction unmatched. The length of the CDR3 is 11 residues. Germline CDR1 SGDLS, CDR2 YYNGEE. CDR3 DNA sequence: TGTGCCAGCAGCGCGGGAGGAGAGCAGTTCTTC. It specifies CASSAGGEQFF.

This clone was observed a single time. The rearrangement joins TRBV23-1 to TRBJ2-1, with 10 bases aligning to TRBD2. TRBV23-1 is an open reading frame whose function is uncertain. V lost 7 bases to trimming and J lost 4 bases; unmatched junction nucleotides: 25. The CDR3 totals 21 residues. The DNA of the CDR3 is TGCGCCAGCACTGGCGCTTCGTTCTTAGCGGGAGGTCAAGGAGGTTACAATGAGCAGTTCTTC. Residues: CASTGASFLAGGQGGYNEQFF.